Following are 12 T cell receptor beta chains from one sample sequenced in a study of shared clonotypes between healthy human individuals (TCRdb year 2020). The library was generated by the immunoSEQ multiplex PCR assay. TCRdb took this table from immuneACCESS and kept in-frame rearrangements with V and J called. Such tables lack part of the clones; where checked against another copy, unresolved V genes explain under half of the gap, and the rest is unexplained. The sample contains around 980,000 clones, 75% to 85% of them found a single time. The ten largest clones capture around 0.6% of the sample. Sequencing was done on a sample of memory CD4+ T cells from PBMCs. This sample's cell subset or site label indicates: CD45RA-negative fraction. These receptors all come from a man younger than 30 in good health. Some clones in this sample may be carry-over from other donors' samples.

A remark on this clone: The sample carries other DNA sequences with the same CDR3. V and J are TRBV19 and TRBJ1-5; perhaps TRBD1 as D (5 bases). Trimming took 6 bases from V and 1 from J, leaving 13 bases between them. CDR1 is LNHDA, CDR2 SQIVND, per germline (reference sequence). The CDR3 runs 15 residues. CDR3 sequence: CASRRGPGSNQPQHF. The CDR3 nucleotides are TGTGCCAGTAGGAGGGGCCCGGGGAGCAATCAGCCCCAGCATTTT.

The CDR3 nucleotides are TGTGCCAGCACCCCTATAGCGGGAAGTGAGCAGTTCTTC. Its translation: CASTPIAGSEQFF. The rearrangement joins TRBV6-5 to TRBJ2-1; 8 positions match TRBD2. Losses at the gene ends were 7 bases for V and 9 bases for J; bases not matched to a gene: 8. The length of the CDR3 is 13 residues. The germline gives CDR1 MNHEY, CDR2 SVGAGI.

As for this clone: One end of the junction does not line up with germline, which may come from a read error. The chain is built from TRBV5-1 and TRBJ2-2, with 7 bases lining up with TRBD2. Germline V gives CDR1 SGHRS, CDR2 YFSETQ. CDR3 size: 17 residues. The CDR3 loop is CASSLVGLADNAGGLFF. The CDR3 region has the DNA TGCGCCAGCAGCTTGGTTGGGCTAGCGGATAACGCCGGGGGGCTGTTTTTT.

CDR3 nucleotides: TGTGCCTCGGACAATGGGTTAGGGGCTAGGAACACCATATATTTT. Protein product: CASDNGLGARNTIYF. This chain joins TRBV30 and TRBJ1-3, with D perhaps matching TRBD1 (5 bases). Trimming stripped 7 bases from V and 7 bases from J, with 23 bases between. Germline values: CDR1 GTSNPN, CDR2 SVGIG (reference sequence). The CDR3 runs to 15 residues.

This clone appeared a single time. This rearrangement joins TRBV6-1 to TRBJ2-7; 8 nucleotides line up with TRBD1. This CDR3 has 14 amino acids. CDR1 is MNHNS and CDR2 is SASEGT in the germline V gene. Losses at the gene ends were 4 bases for V and 3 bases for J; bases not matched to a gene: 5. This CDR3 reads CASSGRQGHYEQYF. The DNA for the CDR3 is TGTGCCAGCAGTGGCAGACAGGGGCACTACGAGCAGTACTTC.

The chain couples TRBV19 to TRBJ1-5; the match to TRBD1 covers 7 bases. The V segment lost 6 bases and the J segment 2 bases; nucleotides outside the gene matches: 13. Germline values: CDR1 LNHDA, CDR2 SQIVND (reference sequence). CDR3 size: 17 residues. The CDR3 region has the DNA TGTGCCAGTAGGGGTAGGGGGCAGCGAGATGGCAATCAGCCCCAGCATTTT. This translates into CASRGRGQRDGNQPQHF.

The genes are TRBV9 and TRBJ1-2; D not resolved. This CDR3 is 15 amino acids long. In germline, CDR1 is SGDLS, CDR2 YYNGEE. V was clipped by 0 bases and J by 8 bases, with 17 bases between them. The CDR3 DNA reads TGTGCCAGCAGCGTAGGAGGTTCGGGAGGGCCCGGCTACACCTTC. Translated: CASSVGGSGGPGYTF.

This rearrangement joins TRBV7-9 to TRBJ2-1; 15 bases map to TRBD2. The CDR3 length is 18 residues. Trimming cost V 5 bases and J 2 bases; bases outside gene matches: 7. Germline V gene sequence: CDR1 SEHNR, CDR2 FQNEAQ (reference sequence). The CDR3 nucleotides read TGTGCCAGCAGCCCACCGTGGACTAGCGGGAGGGCCTACAATGAGCAGTTCTTC. It codes for CASSPPWTSGRAYNEQFF.

The chain recombines TRBV5-1 with TRBJ2-3; 7 bases fit TRBD2. The CDR3 sequence is 16 residues long. The junction had 4 bases not matched to a gene; V was cut back by 0 bases and J by 0 bases. Looked up from germline, CDR1 is SGHRS and CDR2 is YFSETQ. The CDR3 spells CASSLEISGSTDTQYF. The CDR3 DNA reads as TGCGCCAGCAGCTTGGAGATTAGCGGGAGCACAGATACGCAGTATTTT.

The rearrangement uses TRBV4-1 and TRBJ1-6; D unresolved. Between the trimmed V and J ends, which lost 4 bases and 11 bases, there was a span of 12 bases. Germline V gene sequence: CDR1 MGHRA, CDR2 YSYEKL. The CDR3 contains 13 residues. Here the CDR3 DNA reads TGCGCCAGCAGCCCCGGAGCGGAGCCACCCCTCCACTTT. Its translation is CASSPGAEPPLHF.

The genes are TRBV9 and TRBJ1-3; tentatively, D is TRBD1 (5 bases). Trimming cost V 0 bases and J 2 bases, with 9 bases left between them. The CDR3 is 15 amino acids. Germline CDR1 is SGDLS and CDR2 is YYNGEE. CDR3 residues: CASSVAGGAGNTIYF. The CDR3 nucleotides are TGTGCCAGCAGCGTAGCCGGGGGAGCTGGAAACACCATATATTTT.

The chain combines TRBV14 with TRBJ1-1; TRBD1 agrees at 8 bases. CDR1 SGHDN and CDR2 FVKESK come from the germline V gene. V shed 2 bases, J shed 0 bases, and the junction held 14 bases outside the gene matches. CDR3 length: 19 residues. CDR3 sequence reads: CASSQTRGQGWGMNTEAFF. The CDR3 DNA sequence: TGTGCCAGCAGCCAAACACGTGGACAGGGCTGGGGAATGAACACTGAAGCTTTCTTT.